The present T cell receptor beta chain was sequenced within a study of blood T cell repertoires in COVID-19. Trimming removed 3 bases from V and 0 bases from J, with 8 bases in between. The CDR3 runs 15 residues. CDR1 is MNHEY, CDR2 SMNVEV, per germline (reference sequence). Per the original data handling: How many nucleated cells were present was estimated from reference gene primer amplification. Here immunoSEQ multiplex PCR was the method, and the copy in TCRdb shows in-frame clones only, minus some. V and J calls and clone size are those listed in that table; D and trimming were worked out from the DNA. The data contain around 150,000 clones, 84% of them singletons.

The TCR comes from a woman aged 60-75 years with acute or convalescent COVID-19. Source material: peripheral blood. The chain is built from TRBV27 and TRBJ1-4; D ambiguous. The CDR3 region has the DNA TGTGCCAGCAGTTTGGCACCAGCAACTAATGAAAAACTGTTTTTT. Residues: CASSLAPATNEKLFF.